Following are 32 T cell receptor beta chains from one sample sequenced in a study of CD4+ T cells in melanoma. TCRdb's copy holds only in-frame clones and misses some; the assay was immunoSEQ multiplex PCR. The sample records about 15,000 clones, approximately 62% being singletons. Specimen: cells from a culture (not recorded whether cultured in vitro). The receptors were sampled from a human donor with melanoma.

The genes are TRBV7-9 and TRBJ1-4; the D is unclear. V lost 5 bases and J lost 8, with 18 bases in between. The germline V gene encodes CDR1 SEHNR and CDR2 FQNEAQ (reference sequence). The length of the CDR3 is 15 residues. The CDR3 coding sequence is TGTGCCAGCAGCCGCAAGGCTGGGCTAGACGAAAAACTGTTTTTT. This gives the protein CASSRKAGLDEKLFF.

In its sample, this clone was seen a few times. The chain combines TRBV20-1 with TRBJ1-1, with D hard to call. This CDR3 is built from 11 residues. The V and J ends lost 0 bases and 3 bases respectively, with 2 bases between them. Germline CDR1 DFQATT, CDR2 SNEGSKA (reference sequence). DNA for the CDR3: TGCAGTGCTAGAGATTACACTGAAGCTTTCTTT. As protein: CSARDYTEAFF.

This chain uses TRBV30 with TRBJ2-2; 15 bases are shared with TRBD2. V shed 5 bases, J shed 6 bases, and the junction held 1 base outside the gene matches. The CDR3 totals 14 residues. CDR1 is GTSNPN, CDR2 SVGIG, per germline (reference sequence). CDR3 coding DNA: TGTGCCTGGGGGACTAGCGGGGGGCCCGGGGAGCTGTTTTTT. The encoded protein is CAWGTSGGPGELFF.

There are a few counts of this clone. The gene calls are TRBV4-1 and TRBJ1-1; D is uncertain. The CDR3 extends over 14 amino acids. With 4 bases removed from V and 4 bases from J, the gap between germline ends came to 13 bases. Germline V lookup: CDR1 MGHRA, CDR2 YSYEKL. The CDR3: CASSPRREGTEAFF. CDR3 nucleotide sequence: TGCGCCAGCAGCCCTCGCCGGGAGGGCACTGAAGCTTTCTTT.

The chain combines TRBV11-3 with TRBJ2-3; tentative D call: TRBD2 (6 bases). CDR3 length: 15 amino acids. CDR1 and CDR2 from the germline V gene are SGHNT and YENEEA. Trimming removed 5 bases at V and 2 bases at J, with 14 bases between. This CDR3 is CASSANGDSTDTQYF. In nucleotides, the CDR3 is TGTGCCAGCAGCGCGAACGGGGACTCCACAGATACGCAGTATTTT.

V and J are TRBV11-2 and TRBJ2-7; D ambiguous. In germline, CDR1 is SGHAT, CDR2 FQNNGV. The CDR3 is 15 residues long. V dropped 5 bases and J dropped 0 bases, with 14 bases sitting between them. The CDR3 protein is CASSRIGPGSYEQYF. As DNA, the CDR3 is TGTGCCAGCAGCCGGATAGGACCCGGCTCCTACGAGCAGTACTTC.

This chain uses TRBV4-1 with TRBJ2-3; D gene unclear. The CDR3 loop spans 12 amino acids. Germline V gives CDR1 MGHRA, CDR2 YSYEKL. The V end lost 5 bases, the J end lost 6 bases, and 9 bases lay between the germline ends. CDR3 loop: CASSGLMDTQYF. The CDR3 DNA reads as TGCGCCAGCAGCGGCCTTATGGATACGCAGTATTTT.

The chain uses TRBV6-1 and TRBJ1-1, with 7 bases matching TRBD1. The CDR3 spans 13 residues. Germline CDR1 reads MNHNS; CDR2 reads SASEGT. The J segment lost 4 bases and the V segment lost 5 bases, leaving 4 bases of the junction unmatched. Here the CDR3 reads CASSQRQGTEAFF. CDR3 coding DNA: TGTGCCAGCAGTCAGAGACAGGGCACTGAAGCTTTCTTT.

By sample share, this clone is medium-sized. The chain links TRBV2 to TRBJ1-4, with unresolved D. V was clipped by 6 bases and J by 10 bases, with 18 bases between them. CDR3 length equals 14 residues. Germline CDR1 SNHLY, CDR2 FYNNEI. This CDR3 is CASRGGWASGKLFF. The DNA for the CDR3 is TGTGCCAGCAGAGGAGGATGGGCCTCTGGAAAACTGTTTTTT.

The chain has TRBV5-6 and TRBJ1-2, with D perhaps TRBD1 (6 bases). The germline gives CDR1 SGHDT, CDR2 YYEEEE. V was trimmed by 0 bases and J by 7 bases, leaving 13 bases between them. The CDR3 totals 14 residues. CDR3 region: CASSLAGGGTGYTF. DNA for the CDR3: TGTGCCAGCAGCTTGGCGGGGGGCGGTACTGGCTACACCTTC. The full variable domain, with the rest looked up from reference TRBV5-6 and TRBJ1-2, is DAGVTQSPTHLIKTRGQQVTLRCSPKSGHDTVSWYQQALGQGPQFIFQYYEEEERQRGNFPDRFSGHQFPNYSSELNVNALLLGDSALYLCASSLAGGGTGYTFGSGTRLTVV.

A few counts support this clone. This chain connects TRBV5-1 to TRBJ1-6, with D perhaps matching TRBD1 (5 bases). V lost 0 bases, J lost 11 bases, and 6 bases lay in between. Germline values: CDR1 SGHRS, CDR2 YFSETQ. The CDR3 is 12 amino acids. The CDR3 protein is CASSLGGAPLHF. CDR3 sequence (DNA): TGCGCCAGCAGCTTGGGGGGCGCACCCCTCCACTTT.

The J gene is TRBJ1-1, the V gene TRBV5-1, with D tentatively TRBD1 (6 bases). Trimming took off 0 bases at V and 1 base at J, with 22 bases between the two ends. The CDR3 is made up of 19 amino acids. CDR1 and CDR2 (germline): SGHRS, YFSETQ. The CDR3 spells CASSLESGGAGWPNTEAFF. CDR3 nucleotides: TGCGCCAGCAGCTTGGAATCCGGGGGGGCGGGGTGGCCGAACACTGAAGCTTTCTTT. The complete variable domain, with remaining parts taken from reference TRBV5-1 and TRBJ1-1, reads KAGVTQTPRYLIKTRGQQVTLSCSPISGHRSVSWYQQTPGQGLQFLFEYFSETQRNKGNFPGRFSGRQFSNSRSEMNVSTLELGDSALYLCASSLESGGAGWPNTEAFFGQGTRLTVV.

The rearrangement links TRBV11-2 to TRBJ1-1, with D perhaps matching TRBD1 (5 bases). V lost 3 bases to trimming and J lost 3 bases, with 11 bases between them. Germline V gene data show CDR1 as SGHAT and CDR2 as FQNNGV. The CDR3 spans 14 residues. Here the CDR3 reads CASSLAGRDTEAFF. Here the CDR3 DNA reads TGTGCCAGCAGCTTGGCAGGGCGGGACACTGAAGCTTTCTTT.

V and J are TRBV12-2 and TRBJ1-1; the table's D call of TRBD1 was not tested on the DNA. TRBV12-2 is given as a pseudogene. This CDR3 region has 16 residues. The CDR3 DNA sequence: TGTGCAAGTCGCTCCCAGGAGGAGGGACAGTGCTATGAAGCTTTCTTT. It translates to CASRSQEEGQCYEAFF.

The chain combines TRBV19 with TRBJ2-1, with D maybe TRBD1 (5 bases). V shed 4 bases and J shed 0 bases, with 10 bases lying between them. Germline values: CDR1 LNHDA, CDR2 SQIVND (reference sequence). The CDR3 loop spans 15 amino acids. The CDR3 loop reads CASSRRGDSYNEQFF. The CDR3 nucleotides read TGTGCCAGTAGTAGAAGGGGTGACTCCTACAATGAGCAGTTCTTC.

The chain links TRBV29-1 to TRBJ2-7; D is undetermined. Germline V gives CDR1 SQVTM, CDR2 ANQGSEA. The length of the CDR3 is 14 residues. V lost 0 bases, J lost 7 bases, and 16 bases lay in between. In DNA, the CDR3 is TGCAGCGTTGAAGATATGGGCCCCCGCAGGGAGCAGTACTTC. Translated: CSVEDMGPRREQYF.

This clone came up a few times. The CDR3 is CSARYRREAFF. CDR3 coding DNA: TGCAGTGCCCGATACAGGAGAGAAGCTTTCTTT. The chain combines TRBV20-1 with TRBJ1-1; the D gene is possibly TRBD1 (5 bases). This CDR3 is built from 11 residues. The V end lost 6 bases, the J end lost 8 bases, and 13 bases lay between the germline ends. CDR1 and CDR2 from the germline V gene are DFQATT and SNEGSKA (reference sequence).

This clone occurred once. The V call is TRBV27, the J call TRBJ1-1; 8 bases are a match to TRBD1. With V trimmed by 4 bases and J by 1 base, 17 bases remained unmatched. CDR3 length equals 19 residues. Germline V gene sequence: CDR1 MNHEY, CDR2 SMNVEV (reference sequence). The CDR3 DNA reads TGTGCCAGCAGTTCAACGGGGGGCAGGGGGCGTTATTCGAACACTGAAGCTTTCTTT. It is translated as CASSSTGGRGRYSNTEAFF.

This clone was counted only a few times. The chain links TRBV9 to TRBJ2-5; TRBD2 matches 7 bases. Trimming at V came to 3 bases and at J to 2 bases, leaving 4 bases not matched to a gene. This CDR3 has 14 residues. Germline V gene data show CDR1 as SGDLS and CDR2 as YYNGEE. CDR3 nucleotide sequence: TGTGCCAGCAGCGCGGGGGGAACACAAGAGACCCAGTACTTC. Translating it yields CASSAGGTQETQYF.

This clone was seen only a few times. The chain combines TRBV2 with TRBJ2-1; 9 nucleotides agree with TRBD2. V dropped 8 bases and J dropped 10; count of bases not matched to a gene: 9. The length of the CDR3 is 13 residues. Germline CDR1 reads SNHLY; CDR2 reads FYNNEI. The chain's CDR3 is CASHSGGRGEQFF. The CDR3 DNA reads TGTGCCAGCCATAGCGGGGGCAGGGGCGAGCAGTTCTTC.

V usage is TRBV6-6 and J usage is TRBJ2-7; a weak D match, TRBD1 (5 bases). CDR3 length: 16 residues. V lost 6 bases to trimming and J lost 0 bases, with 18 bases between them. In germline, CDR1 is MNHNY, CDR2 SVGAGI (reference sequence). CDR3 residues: CASSQVRQKSSYEQYF. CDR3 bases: TGTGCCAGCAGCCAGGTTCGACAGAAAAGCTCCTACGAGCAGTACTTC.

The CDR3 loop is CASSDPSSNTEAFF. The CDR3 bases are TGCGCCAGCAGTGACCCCAGCTCGAACACTGAAGCTTTCTTT. V is TRBV10-2 and J is TRBJ1-1, with unresolved D. Per the germline V gene, CDR1 is WSHSY and CDR2 is SAAADI. V was pared by 3 bases and J by 1 base, with 9 bases between. CDR3 length equals 14 residues.

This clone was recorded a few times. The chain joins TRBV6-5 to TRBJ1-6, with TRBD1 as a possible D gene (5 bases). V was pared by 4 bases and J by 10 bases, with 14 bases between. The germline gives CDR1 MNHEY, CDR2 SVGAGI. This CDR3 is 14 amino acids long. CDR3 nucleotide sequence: TGTGCCAGCAGTTTCGCAGGGATAGAGTCACCCCTCCACTTT. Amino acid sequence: CASSFAGIESPLHF.

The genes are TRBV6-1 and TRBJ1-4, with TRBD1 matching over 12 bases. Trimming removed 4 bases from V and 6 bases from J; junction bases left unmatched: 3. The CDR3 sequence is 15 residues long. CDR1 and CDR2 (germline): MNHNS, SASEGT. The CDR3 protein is CASSGGQGADEKLFF. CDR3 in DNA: TGTGCCAGCAGTGGGGGACAGGGGGCGGATGAAAAACTGTTTTTT.

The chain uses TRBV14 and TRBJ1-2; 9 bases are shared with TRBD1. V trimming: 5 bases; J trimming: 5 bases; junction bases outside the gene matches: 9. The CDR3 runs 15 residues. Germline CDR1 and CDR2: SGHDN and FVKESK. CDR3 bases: TGTGCCAGCAGCAGGACAGGGGTTGCTATGTATGGCTACACCTTC. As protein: CASSRTGVAMYGYTF. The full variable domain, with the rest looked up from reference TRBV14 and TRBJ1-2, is EAGVTQFPSHSVIEKGQTVTLRCDPISGHDNLYWYRRVMGKEIKFLLHFVKESKQDESGMPNNRFLAERTGGTYSTLKVQPAELEDSGVYFCASSRTGVAMYGYTFGSGTRLTVV.

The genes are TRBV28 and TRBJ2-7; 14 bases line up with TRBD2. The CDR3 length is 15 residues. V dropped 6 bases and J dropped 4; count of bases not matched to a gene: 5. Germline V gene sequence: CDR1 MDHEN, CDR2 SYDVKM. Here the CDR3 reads CASRRTSGGSYEQYF. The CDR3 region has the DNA TGTGCCAGCAGAAGGACTAGCGGGGGGTCTTACGAGCAGTACTTC.

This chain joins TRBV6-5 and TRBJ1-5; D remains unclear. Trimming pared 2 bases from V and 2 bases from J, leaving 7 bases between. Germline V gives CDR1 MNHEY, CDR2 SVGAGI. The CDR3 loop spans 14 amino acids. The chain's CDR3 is CASSYRQGNQPQHF. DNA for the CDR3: TGTGCCAGCAGTTACCGGCAGGGCAATCAGCCCCAGCATTTT.

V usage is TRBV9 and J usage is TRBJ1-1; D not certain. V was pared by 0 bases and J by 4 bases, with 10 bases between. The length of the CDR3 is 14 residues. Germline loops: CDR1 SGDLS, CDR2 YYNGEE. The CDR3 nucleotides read TGTGCCAGCAGCGTAGGGAATGGAGTCACTGAAGCTTTCTTT. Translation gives CASSVGNGVTEAFF.

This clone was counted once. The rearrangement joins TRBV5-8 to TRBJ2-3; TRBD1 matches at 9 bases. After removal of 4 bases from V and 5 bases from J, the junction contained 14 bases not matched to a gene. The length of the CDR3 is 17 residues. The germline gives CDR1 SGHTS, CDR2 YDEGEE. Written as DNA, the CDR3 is TGTGCCAGCAGCGATGGGGACCCGGGACAGGGAGTAGATACGCAGTATTTT. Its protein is CASSDGDPGQGVDTQYF.

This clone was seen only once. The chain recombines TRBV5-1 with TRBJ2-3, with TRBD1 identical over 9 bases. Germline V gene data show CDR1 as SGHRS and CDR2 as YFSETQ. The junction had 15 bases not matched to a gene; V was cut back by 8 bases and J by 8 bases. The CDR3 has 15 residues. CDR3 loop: CASNPGQGKGGTQYF. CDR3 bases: TGCGCCAGTAACCCGGGACAGGGTAAAGGGGGTACGCAGTATTTT. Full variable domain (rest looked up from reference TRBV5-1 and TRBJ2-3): KAGVTQTPRYLIKTRGQQVTLSCSPISGHRSVSWYQQTPGQGLQFLFEYFSETQRNKGNFPGRFSGRQFSNSRSEMNVSTLELGDSALYLCASNPGQGKGGTQYFGPGTRLTVL.

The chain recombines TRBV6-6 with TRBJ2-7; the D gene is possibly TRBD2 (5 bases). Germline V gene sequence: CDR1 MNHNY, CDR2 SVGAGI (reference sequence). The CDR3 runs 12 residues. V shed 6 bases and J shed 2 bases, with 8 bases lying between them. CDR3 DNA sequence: TGTGCCAGCAGCGGGGTACCCTACGAGCAGTACTTC. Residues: CASSGVPYEQYF.

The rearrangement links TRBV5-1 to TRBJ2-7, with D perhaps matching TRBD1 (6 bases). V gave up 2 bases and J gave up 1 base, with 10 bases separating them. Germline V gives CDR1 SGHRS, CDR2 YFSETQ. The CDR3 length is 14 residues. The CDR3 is CASSLQGLSYEQYF. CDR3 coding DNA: TGCGCCAGCAGCTTACAGGGTTTATCCTACGAGCAGTACTTC.